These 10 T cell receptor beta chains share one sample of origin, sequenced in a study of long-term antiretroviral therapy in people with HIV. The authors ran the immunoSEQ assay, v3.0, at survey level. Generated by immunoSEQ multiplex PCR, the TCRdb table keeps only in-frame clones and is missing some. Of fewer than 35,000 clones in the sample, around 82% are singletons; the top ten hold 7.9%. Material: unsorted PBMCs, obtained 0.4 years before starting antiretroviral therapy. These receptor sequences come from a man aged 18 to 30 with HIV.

CDR3 coding DNA: TGTGCCAGCAGTGAAGTGAGCCGGGGGGGGCTTCAGCCCCAGCATTTT. Amino acid sequence: CASSEVSRGGLQPQHF. The chain is built from TRBV2 and TRBJ1-5, with D possibly being TRBD1 (6 bases). The germline CDR1 and CDR2 sequences are SNHLY and FYNNEI. V shed 1 base and J shed 6 bases, with 16 bases lying between them. The CDR3 spans 16 residues.

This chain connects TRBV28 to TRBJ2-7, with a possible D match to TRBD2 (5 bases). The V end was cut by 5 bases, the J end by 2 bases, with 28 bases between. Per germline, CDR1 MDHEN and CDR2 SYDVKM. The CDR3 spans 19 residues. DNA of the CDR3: TGTGCCAGCAGTCCGTACGGGATCAACCAAGGCGGGCGCCCCTACGAGCAGTACTTC. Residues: CASSPYGINQGGRPYEQYF.

The CDR3 nucleotides are TGTGCCAGCAGCGTAGAAGGATTGGCTTCGTCAGATACGCAGTATTTT. Its protein product is CASSVEGLASSDTQYF. This chain uses TRBV9 with TRBJ2-3, with D unclear. Germline CDR1 SGDLS, CDR2 YYNGEE. Trimming pared 0 bases from V and 4 bases from J, leaving 15 bases between. There are 16 residues in the CDR3. The complete variable domain, with remaining parts taken from reference TRBV9 and TRBJ2-3, reads DSGVTQTPKHLITATGQRVTLRCSPRSGDLSVYWYQQSLDQGLQFLIQYYNGEERAKGNILERFSAQQFPDLHSELNLSSLELGDSALYFCASSVEGLASSDTQYFGPGTRLTVL.

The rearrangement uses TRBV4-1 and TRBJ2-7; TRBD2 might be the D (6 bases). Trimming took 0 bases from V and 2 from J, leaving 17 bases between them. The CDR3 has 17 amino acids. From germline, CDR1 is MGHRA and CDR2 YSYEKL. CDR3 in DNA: TGCGCCAGCAGCCAAGAGGAGGGCAGTGGTGTAACCTACGAGCAGTACTTC. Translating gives CASSQEEGSGVTYEQYF.

The CDR3 DNA follows: TGTGCCAGCAGTAATACACCGTACTACGAGCAGTACTTC. Protein product: CASSNTPYYEQYF. J is TRBJ2-7 and V is TRBV28; D gene unclear. Trimming took 5 bases from V and 3 from J, leaving 11 bases between them. The CDR3 extends over 13 amino acids. Germline lookup yields CDR1 MDHEN and CDR2 SYDVKM.

CDR3 sequence (DNA): TGTGCCAGCAGCCCATGGGGGGTGACCACTGAAGCTTTCTTT. The encoded protein is CASSPWGVTTEAFF. This rearrangement joins TRBV2 to TRBJ1-1; tentatively, D is TRBD1 (5 bases). Germline loops: CDR1 SNHLY, CDR2 FYNNEI. Between the trimmed V and J ends, which lost 6 bases and 4 bases, there was a span of 15 bases. The CDR3 has 14 residues.

The CDR3: CASSVGATEAFF. The CDR3, as DNA: TGTGCCAGCAGCGTAGGTGCCACTGAAGCTTTCTTT. V is TRBV9 and J is TRBJ1-1; unclear D gene. From germline, CDR1 is SGDLS and CDR2 YYNGEE. CDR3 size: 12 residues. Trimming left V 0 bases short and J 4 bases short, with 4 bases between.

This CDR3 is CASSLGAVTDTQYF. The CDR3 bases are TGCGCCAGCAGCTTGGGGGCAGTCACAGATACGCAGTATTTT. The genes are TRBV5-1 and TRBJ2-3; no reliable D call. Trimming removed 0 bases from V and 2 bases from J, with 7 bases in between. The CDR3 contains 14 residues. Germline CDR1 reads SGHRS; CDR2 reads YFSETQ. Using reference TRBV5-1 and TRBJ2-3 for the parts outside the CDR3, the full variable domain is KAGVTQTPRYLIKTRGQQVTLSCSPISGHRSVSWYQQTPGQGLQFLFEYFSETQRNKGNFPGRFSGRQFSNSRSEMNVSTLELGDSALYLCASSLGAVTDTQYFGPGTRLTVL.

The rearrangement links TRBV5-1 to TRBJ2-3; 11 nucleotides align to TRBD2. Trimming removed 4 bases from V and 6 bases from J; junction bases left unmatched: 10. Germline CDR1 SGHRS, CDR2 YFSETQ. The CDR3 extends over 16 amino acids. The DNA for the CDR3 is TGCGCCAGCAGCCTGGGGACTAGCGGAGGCGGGGATACGCAGTATTTT. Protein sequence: CASSLGTSGGGDTQYF.

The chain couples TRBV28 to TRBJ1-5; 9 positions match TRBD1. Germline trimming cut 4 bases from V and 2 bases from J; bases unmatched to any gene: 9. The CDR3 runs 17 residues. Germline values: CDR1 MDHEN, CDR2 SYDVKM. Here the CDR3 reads CASSSRDRVTGNQPQHF. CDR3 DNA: TGTGCCAGCAGTTCCCGGGACAGGGTGACCGGCAATCAGCCCCAGCATTTT.